Presented here are 26 T cell receptor beta chains from one specimen sequenced in a study of naive and memory T cell subsets. Two oligonucleotides, mixed equimolar, formed the beta constant-region primer covering TRBC1 and TRBC2. MiXCR was run by TCRdb on the UMI-ligation and nested PCR reads, yielding one entry per CDR3 protein. The sample has about 90,000 distinct CDR3 sequences, around 6.5% seen once; the top ten hold 1.6%. The material sequenced was central memory CD4+ T cells from blood. Receptors were obtained from a human donor in good health.

There are a few counts of this clonotype. The CDR3: CASSLGGTSYIPHDEQYF. The DNA of the CDR3 is TGTGCCAGCAGTTTAGGTGGGACTAGCTACATCCCTCATGACGAGCAGTACTTC. The rearrangement uses TRBV12-3 or TRBV12-4 and TRBJ2-7, with 9 bases identical to TRBD2. V shed 1 base, J shed 5 bases, and the junction held 15 bases outside the gene matches. CDR3 length: 18 amino acids.

This clonotype was counted at least ten times. The chain joins TRBV2 to TRBJ2-5, with D tentatively TRBD2 (6 bases). Between the trimmed V and J ends, which lost 8 bases and 4 bases, there was a span of 17 bases. The CDR3 spans 14 residues. Per germline, CDR1 SNHLY and CDR2 FYNNEI. The CDR3 sequence: CASSLNRRVETQYF. The CDR3, as DNA: TGTGCCAGCTCTTTAAACAGGAGGGTAGAGACCCAGTACTTC.

The rearrangement joins TRBV20-1 to TRBJ2-7; 16 bases map to TRBD2. J lost 7 bases, V lost 6 bases, and 9 bases had no gene match. CDR3 length: 15 residues. CDR1 is DFQATT, CDR2 SNEGSKA, per germline (reference sequence). DNA of the CDR3: TGCAGTGCCGGCCCTCCGGGACTAGCGGGGGGGGAGCAGTACTTC. It yields the protein CSAGPPGLAGGEQYF.

Worth noting for this clonotype: One base away lies a much larger clone, so this may be a sequencing read error. The V and J genes are TRBV6-2 or TRBV6-3 and TRBJ1-5; D is possibly TRBD1 (5 bases). The CDR3 extends over 14 amino acids. The V gene's germline CDR1 is MNHEY and CDR2 SVGEGT. The CDR3: CSSSYGQGIQPQHF. For the CDR3, the DNA is TGTTCCAGCAGTTACGGGCAGGGCATTCAGCCCCAGCATTTT.

The rearrangement links TRBV20-1 to TRBJ2-1; 11 nucleotides match TRBD2. CDR3 length: 16 residues. V was pared by 1 base and J by 1 base, with 3 bases of the junction left unmatched. Germline CDR1 reads DFQATT; CDR2 reads SNEGSKA (reference sequence). The DNA of the CDR3 is TGCAGTGCTAGAGGACTAGCGGGGAGGTCCTACAATGAGCAGTTCTTC. Its protein product is CSARGLAGRSYNEQFF.

This clonotype was seen more than once but under ten times. CDR3 nucleotide sequence: TGTGCCAGCAGTCAGACCGCGGCCGGGGCCAACGTCCTGACTTTC. Its protein product is CASSQTAAGANVLTF. The V and J genes are TRBV27 and TRBJ2-6, with D uncertain. The CDR3 has 15 amino acids. CDR1 MNHEY and CDR2 SMNVEV come from the germline V gene (reference sequence). V dropped 5 bases and J dropped 4 bases, with 12 bases sitting between them.

In its sample, this clonotype was seen many times. This chain uses TRBV7-8 with TRBJ2-7; 8 bases line up with TRBD1. This CDR3 contains 15 residues. V shed 1 base and J 4 bases; nucleotides not matched to a gene: 6. In germline, CDR1 is SGHVS, CDR2 FQNEAQ. CDR3 coding DNA: TGTGCCAGCAGCTTAGTAAGGACAGGGCGGTACGAGCAGTACTTC. It encodes CASSLVRTGRYEQYF.

The chain joins TRBV6-1 to TRBJ2-7, with 9 positions matching TRBD2. The CDR3 has 16 amino acids. CDR1 and CDR2 from the germline V gene are MNHNS and SASEGT. V shed 6 bases, J shed 4 bases, and the junction held 13 bases outside the gene matches. The CDR3 sequence is CASSERPSGGIYEQYF. The DNA of the CDR3 is TGTGCCAGCAGCGAAAGACCGAGCGGGGGGATTTACGAGCAGTACTTC.

This clonotype was seen ten or more times. The V call is TRBV5-5, the J call TRBJ1-5, with TRBD1 as a possible D gene (6 bases). The CDR3 spans 15 residues. Trimming removed 6 bases at V and 4 bases at J, with 17 bases between. Looked up from germline, CDR1 is SGHKS and CDR2 is YYEKEE (reference sequence). In DNA form, the CDR3 reads TGTGCCAGCACCCCAAGGGGGGGCGCGAATCAGCCCCAGCATTTT. Its protein product is CASTPRGGANQPQHF.

There are many counts of this clonotype. The chain combines TRBV6-5 with TRBJ2-7; D is undetermined. CDR1 and CDR2 from the germline V gene are MNHEY and SVGAGI. V shed 6 bases and J shed 0 bases, with 12 bases lying between them. This CDR3 region has 14 residues. The CDR3 DNA follows: TGTGCCAGCAGGCGCACGGGTAGCTCCTACGAGCAGTACTTC. This gives the protein CASRRTGSSYEQYF.

The chain combines TRBV25-1 with TRBJ1-1; 9 bases agree with TRBD1. The germline V gene encodes CDR1 MGHDK and CDR2 SYGVNS. CDR3 size: 15 residues. Trimming removed 6 bases from V and 5 bases from J; junction bases left unmatched: 10. Here the CDR3 reads CASRAGTGLRTEAFF. CDR3 sequence (DNA): TGTGCCAGCAGAGCCGGGACAGGGCTGAGGACTGAAGCTTTCTTT.

This clonotype was counted at least ten times. The J gene is TRBJ2-3, the V gene TRBV4-3, with D possibly TRBD2 on 5 matching bases. The V end lost 1 base, the J end lost 5 bases, and 10 bases lay between the germline ends. The CDR3 runs to 14 residues. Germline CDR1 LGHNA, CDR2 YSLEER. The CDR3 DNA reads TGCGCCAGCAGCCAAGGAGGAGGAGGAGATACGCAGTATTTT. Translated: CASSQGGGGDTQYF.

This clonotype was seen a few times. This sequence joins TRBV29-1 and TRBJ2-5; D not certain. From germline, CDR1 is SQVTM and CDR2 ANQGSEA. The CDR3 sequence is 10 residues long. Trimming left V 5 bases short and J 5 bases short, with 6 bases between. CDR3 DNA sequence: TGCAGCGTTCTCTTGGAGACCCAGTACTTC. Protein: CSVLLETQYF.

This clonotype was observed many times. This chain connects TRBV7-8 to TRBJ2-1; 12 bases are a match to TRBD2. The V segment lost 5 bases and the J segment 2 bases; nucleotides outside the gene matches: 7. CDR3 length equals 17 residues. The V gene's germline CDR1 is SGHVS and CDR2 FQNEAQ. In DNA form, the CDR3 reads TGTGCCAGCAGCCGACCTAGGACTAGCGGGACCTACAATGAGCAGTTCTTC. Its translation is CASSRPRTSGTYNEQFF. The full variable domain, in which reference TRBV7-8 and TRBJ2-1 provide the parts outside the CDR3, is GAGVSQSPRYKVAKRGQDVALRCDPISGHVSLFWYQQALGQGPEFLTYFQNEAQLDKSGLPSDRFFAERPEGSVSTLKIQRTQQEDSAVYLCASSRPRTSGTYNEQFFGPGTRLTVL.

This clonotype was seen at least ten times. The chain is built from TRBV12-3 or TRBV12-4 and TRBJ1-5; no clear D. Trimming removed 2 bases from V and 3 bases from J, with 8 bases in between. This CDR3 is built from 14 residues. The CDR3 DNA reads as TGTGCCAGCAGTTTACTTAGGGCCAATCAGCCCCAGCATTTT. Encoded protein: CASSLLRANQPQHF.

This sequence joins TRBV9 and TRBJ1-1; D is unclear. Per germline, CDR1 SGDLS and CDR2 YYNGEE. There are 14 residues in the CDR3. V shed 0 bases and J shed 0 bases, with 6 bases lying between them. The CDR3 loop is CASSVAAVNTEAFF. Here the CDR3 DNA reads TGTGCCAGCAGCGTAGCGGCGGTGAACACTGAAGCTTTCTTT.

The sample holds many counts of this clonotype. J is TRBJ1-1 and V is TRBV2; no clear D gene. The CDR3 is 15 amino acids. CDR1 is SNHLY, CDR2 FYNNEI, per germline. The V gene lost 2 bases and the J gene lost 1 base, with 11 bases spanning the gap. This chain's CDR3 is CASSEMARENTEAFF. CDR3 bases: TGTGCCAGCAGTGAAATGGCGCGGGAGAACACTGAAGCTTTCTTT.

Remarks on this clonotype: A much larger clone lies one base from this, so it may be a read error. The chain couples TRBV12-3 or TRBV12-4 to TRBJ1-1; D possibly corresponds to TRBD1 (5 bases). V lost 2 bases, J lost 2 bases, and 9 bases lay in between. The CDR3 has 14 residues. Here the CDR3 reads CASSLRGINTEAFF. CDR3 nucleotides: TGTGCCAGCAGTTTAAGGGGAATCAACACTGAAGCTTTCTTT.

This chain uses TRBV5-1 with TRBJ2-5, with 10 bases that match TRBD2. V trimming: 3 bases; J trimming: 4 bases; junction bases outside the gene matches: 15. Per germline, CDR1 SGHRS and CDR2 YFSETQ. The CDR3 runs 18 residues. This CDR3 is CASSSDEFLAGAGETQYF. The CDR3 region has the DNA TGCGCCAGCAGCTCTGACGAATTCCTAGCGGGAGCGGGAGAGACCCAGTACTTC.

This clonotype was seen ten or more times. V usage is TRBV12-3 or TRBV12-4 and J usage is TRBJ1-1, with a possible D match to TRBD1 (6 bases). The V gene lost 6 bases and the J gene lost 4 bases, with 9 bases spanning the gap. This CDR3 is built from 12 residues. The CDR3 protein is CASRTTGTEAFF. Here the CDR3 DNA reads TGTGCCAGCAGGACGACAGGCACTGAAGCTTTCTTT.

This clonotype qualifies as medium-sized. This rearrangement joins TRBV2 to TRBJ1-1; D is undetermined. CDR3 length equals 13 residues. Germline lookup yields CDR1 SNHLY and CDR2 FYNNEI. Deletions cut 3 bases from V and 7 bases from J, with 12 bases between. CDR3: CASSDWGFGEAFF. The CDR3 DNA is TGTGCCAGCAGTGATTGGGGATTCGGTGAAGCTTTCTTT.

This clonotype came up many times. The chain has TRBV19 and TRBJ2-5, with D unclear. V lost 6 bases and J 5 bases, leaving 10 bases between the germline ends. The CDR3 has 12 amino acids. Per germline, CDR1 LNHDA and CDR2 SQIVND (reference sequence). CDR3 DNA: TGTGCCAGTAGGCAAGCCGGGGAGACCCAGTACTTC. Translating it yields CASRQAGETQYF. The variable domain in full, with the rest retrieved from reference TRBV19 and TRBJ2-5, is DGGITQSPKYLFRKEGQNVTLSCEQNLNHDAMYWYRQDPGQGLRLIYYSQIVNDFQKGDIAEGYSVSREKKESFPLTVTSAQKNPTAFYLCASRQAGETQYFGPGTRLLVL.

This clonotype occurred many times. The chain carries TRBV12-3 or TRBV12-4 and TRBJ2-1; 7 bases fit TRBD2. The V and J ends lost 5 bases and 7 bases, in that order; junction bases with no gene match: 11. The length of the CDR3 is 15 residues. CDR3 sequence reads: CASSASAGVGNEQFF. DNA for the CDR3: TGTGCCAGCAGTGCCTCTGCGGGAGTGGGGAATGAGCAGTTCTTC.

Ten or more counts support this clonotype. The chain couples TRBV6-1 to TRBJ2-1; D is possibly TRBD1 (6 bases). There are 15 residues in the CDR3. Between the trimmed V and J ends, which lost 1 base and 10 bases, there was a span of 17 bases. Germline-derived CDR1 and CDR2 are MNHNS and SASEGT. The CDR3 sequence is CASSEGGSTGKEQFF. The CDR3, as DNA: TGTGCCAGCAGTGAAGGGGGTTCAACAGGGAAAGAGCAGTTCTTC.

There are a few counts of this clonotype. The chain links TRBV20-1 to TRBJ2-7, with D perhaps TRBD1 or TRBD2 (5 bases each). V lost 6 bases and J lost 4, with 19 bases in between. This CDR3 has 14 amino acids. Per germline, CDR1 DFQATT and CDR2 SNEGSKA (reference sequence). The DNA for the CDR3 is TGCAGTGCCTCAGGGACCCCCGCGAATTACGAGCAGTACTTC. It translates to CSASGTPANYEQYF.

This clonotype was observed a handful of times. The chain has TRBV4-1 and TRBJ2-3; 9 positions match TRBD2. With 3 bases clipped from V and 5 bases from J, the junction kept 6 bases outside the gene matches. This CDR3 has 15 amino acids. Germline CDR1 reads MGHRA; CDR2 reads YSYEKL. The CDR3 DNA sequence: TGCGCCAGCAGCCATGGCGGGGGGGCCAAAGATACGCAGTATTTT. Encoded protein: CASSHGGGAKDTQYF.